The entry below gives a single TCR beta chain sequence along with its context. What it binds is not known. This entry belongs to a study of Ad26.COV2.S vaccination and SARS-CoV-2 variants. Study-wide context: Ad26.COV2.S arm of COV1001 included the donor. The vaccine Ad26.COV2.S was put into the muscle once, or twice with 56 days between. Study observations and caveats: Reports say spike-specific CD8+ and CD4+ T cell responses covered substantial breadth after vaccination. TCR breadth and depth estimates may have understated total T cell responses.

Method: immunoSEQ multiplex PCR; TCRdb's copy keeps in-frame clones and lacks some. The profile shows 400,000 to 450,000 clones, about nine tenths of them singletons. As for treatment: around 19 received Ad26.COV2.S at low or high dose, single or two shots; about 5 received placebo; per-sample allocation not given. Samples analyzed were those drawn on day 63 after the first vaccine or placebo injection. Germline CDR1 is LNHDA and CDR2 is SQIVND (reference sequence). Trimming left V 6 bases short and J 4 bases short, with 12 bases between. This CDR3 contains 13 residues. This clonotype was sampled from a person aged 18-60 years who received the Ad26.COV2.S COVID-19 vaccine or a placebo. Here the sequenced sample was peripheral blood, taken in a trial of Ad26.COV2.S vaccine versus placebo. The rearrangement joins TRBV19 to TRBJ1-2, with D possibly matching TRBD1 (6 bases). The CDR3 spells CASSHAGAYGYTF. DNA for the CDR3: TGTGCCAGTAGCCACGCAGGGGCCTATGGCTACACCTTC.